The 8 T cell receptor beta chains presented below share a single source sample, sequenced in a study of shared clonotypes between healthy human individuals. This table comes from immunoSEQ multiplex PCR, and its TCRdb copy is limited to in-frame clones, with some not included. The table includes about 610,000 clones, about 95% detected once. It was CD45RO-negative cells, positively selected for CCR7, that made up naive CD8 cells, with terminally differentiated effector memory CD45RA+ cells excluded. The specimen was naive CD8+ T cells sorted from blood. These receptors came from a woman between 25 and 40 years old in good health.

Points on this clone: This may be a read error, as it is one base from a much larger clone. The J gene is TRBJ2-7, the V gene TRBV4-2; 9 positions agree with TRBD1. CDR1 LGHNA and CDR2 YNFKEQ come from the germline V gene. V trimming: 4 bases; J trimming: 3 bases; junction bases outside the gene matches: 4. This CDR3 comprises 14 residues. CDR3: CASSPGTGRYEQYF. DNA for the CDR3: TGTGCCAGCAGCCCCGGGACAGGGCGCTACGAGCAGTACTTC.

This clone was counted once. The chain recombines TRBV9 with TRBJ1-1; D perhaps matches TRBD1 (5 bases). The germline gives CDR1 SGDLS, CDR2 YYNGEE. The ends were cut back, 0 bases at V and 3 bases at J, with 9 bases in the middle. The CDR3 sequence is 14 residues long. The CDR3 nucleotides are TGTGCCAGCAGCGTAGGGGGGGATGACACTGAAGCTTTCTTT. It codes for CASSVGGDDTEAFF. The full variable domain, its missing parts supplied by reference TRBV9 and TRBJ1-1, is DSGVTQTPKHLITATGQRVTLRCSPRSGDLSVYWYQQSLDQGLQFLIQYYNGEERAKGNILERFSAQQFPDLHSELNLSSLELGDSALYFCASSVGGDDTEAFFGQGTRLTVV.

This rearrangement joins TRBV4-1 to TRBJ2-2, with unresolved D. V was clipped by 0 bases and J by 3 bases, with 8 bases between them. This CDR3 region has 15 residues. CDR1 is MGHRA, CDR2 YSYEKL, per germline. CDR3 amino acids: CASSQETDYTGELFF. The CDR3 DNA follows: TGCGCCAGCAGCCAAGAAACCGATTACACCGGGGAGCTGTTTTTT.

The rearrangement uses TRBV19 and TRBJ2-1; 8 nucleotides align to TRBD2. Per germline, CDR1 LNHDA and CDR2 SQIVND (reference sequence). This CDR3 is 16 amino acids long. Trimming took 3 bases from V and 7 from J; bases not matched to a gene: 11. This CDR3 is CASSMGAGVLSNEQFF. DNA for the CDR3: TGTGCCAGTAGTATGGGAGCGGGAGTTTTATCGAATGAGCAGTTCTTC. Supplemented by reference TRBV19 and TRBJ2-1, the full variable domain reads DGGITQSPKYLFRKEGQNVTLSCEQNLNHDAMYWYRQDPGQGLRLIYYSQIVNDFQKGDIAEGYSVSREKKESFPLTVTSAQKNPTAFYLCASSMGAGVLSNEQFFGPGTRLTVL.

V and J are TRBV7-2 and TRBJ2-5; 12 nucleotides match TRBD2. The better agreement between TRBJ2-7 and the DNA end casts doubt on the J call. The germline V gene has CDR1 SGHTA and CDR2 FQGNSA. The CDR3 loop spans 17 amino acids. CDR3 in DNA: TGTGCCAGCAGCTCCCAGACTAGCGGGGGAAACTCCTACGAGCAGTACTTC. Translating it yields CASSSQTSGGNSYEQYF.

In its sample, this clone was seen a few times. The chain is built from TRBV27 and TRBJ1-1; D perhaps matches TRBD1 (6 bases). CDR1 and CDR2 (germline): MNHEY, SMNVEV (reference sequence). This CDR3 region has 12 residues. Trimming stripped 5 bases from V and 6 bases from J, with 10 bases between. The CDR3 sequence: CASSPGTSEAFF. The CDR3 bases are TGTGCCAGCAGTCCCGGGACATCTGAAGCTTTCTTT.

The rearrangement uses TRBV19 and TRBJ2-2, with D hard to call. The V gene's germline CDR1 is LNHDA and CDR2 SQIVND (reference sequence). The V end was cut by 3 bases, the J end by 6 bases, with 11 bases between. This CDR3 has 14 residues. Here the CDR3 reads CASSISGASGELFF. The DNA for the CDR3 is TGTGCCAGTAGTATTAGTGGTGCTTCCGGGGAGCTGTTTTTT.

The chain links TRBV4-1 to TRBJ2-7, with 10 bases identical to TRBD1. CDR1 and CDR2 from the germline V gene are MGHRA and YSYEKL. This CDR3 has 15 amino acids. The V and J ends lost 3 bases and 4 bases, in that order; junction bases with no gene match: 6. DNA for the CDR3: TGCGCCAGCAGCCATGGGACAGGGGCAACATACGAGCAGTACTTC. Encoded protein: CASSHGTGATYEQYF.